Listed below are T cell receptor beta chains from one sample, sequenced in a study of PD-1 blockade in mismatch repair-deficient tumors. Measured with immunoSEQ multiplex PCR; TCRdb has only the in-frame clones, and not every one. This table holds around 110,000 clones, over 65% found once. The sample here was peripheral blood, taken approximately 14 months after starting pembrolizumab. These receptor sequences come from an adult with mismatch repair-deficient cancer. Both conserved end residues are part of each CDR3. D genes are given only for firm matches. Some rows have no size entry. The others give once, few or many, or a class for an expanded clone.

V gene,D gene,J gene,clone size,CDR3 protein,CDR3 DNA
TRBV29-1,TRBD2,TRBJ2-3,NA,CSVNSGSLFTDTQYF,TGCAGCGTAAATAGCGGGAGCCTGTTCACAGATACGCAGTATTTT
TRBV18,TRBD1,TRBJ1-1,NA,CAGGTANTEAFF,TGTGCCGGTGGGACAGCCAACACTGAAGCTTTCTTT
TRBV19,NA,TRBJ1-3,few,CASSISGSGNTIYF,TGTGCCAGTAGTATTTCGGGTTCTGGAAACACCATATATTTT
TRBV6-1,NA,TRBJ1-5,once,CASRPRGQINQPQHF,TGTGCCAGCCGCCCCAGAGGACAGATCAATCAGCCCCAGCATTTT
TRBV6-5,NA,TRBJ2-7,few,CASSGKVGEQYF,TGTGCCAGCAGTGGAAAAGTGGGCGAGCAGTACTTC
TRBV6-5,NA,TRBJ2-3,NA,CASRSLGTDTQYF,TGTGCCAGCAGATCACTAGGGACAGATACGCAGTATTTT
TRBV2,NA,TRBJ2-7,few,CASSELRNEQYF,TGTGCCAGCAGTGAGCTTCGGAACGAGCAGTACTTC
TRBV11-3,TRBD2,TRBJ2-3,NA,CASRSGTSGTTDTQYF,TGTGCCAGCAGGTCCGGGACTAGCGGCACCACAGATACGCAGTATTTT
TRBV6-1,NA,TRBJ1-5,many,CASSYRAGNQPQHF,TGTGCCAGCTCCTACAGGGCGGGCAATCAGCCCCAGCATTTT
TRBV29-1,TRBD1,TRBJ1-1,once,CSAEDRAMNTEAFF,TGCAGCGCCGAGGACAGGGCGATGAACACTGAAGCTTTCTTT
TRBV7-2,NA,TRBJ2-7,NA,CASSLAGGAYEQYF,TGTGCCAGCAGCTTAGCTGGGGGAGCCTACGAGCAGTACTTC
TRBV5-5,NA,TRBJ2-3,NA,CASSLWLTTSTDTQYF,TGTGCCAGCAGCTTGTGGCTAACCACTAGCACAGATACGCAGTATTTT
TRBV7-3,NA,TRBJ2-1,NA,CASSAGMAYNEQFF,TGTGCCAGCAGCGCCGGGATGGCCTACAATGAGCAGTTCTTC
TRBV7-9,TRBD2,TRBJ2-1,once,CASSGRLAGPSSYNEQFF,TGTGCCAGCAGCGGGCGTCTAGCGGGACCTAGCTCCTACAATGAGCAGTTCTTC
TRBV13,TRBD2,TRBJ2-7,NA,CASSPSGAGAYEQYF,TGTGCCAGCAGCCCCTCTGGGGCGGGGGCCTACGAGCAGTACTTC
TRBV27,NA,TRBJ2-2,NA,CASSRDRMNTGELFF,TGTGCCAGCAGTCGTGACAGGATGAACACCGGGGAGCTGTTTTTT
TRBV4-1,TRBD1,TRBJ1-4,NA,CASSQLGQGYNEKLFF,TGCGCCAGCAGCCAATTGGGACAGGGGTATAATGAAAAACTGTTTTTT
TRBV2,NA,TRBJ2-5,few,CAGGGRETQYF,TGTGCCGGAGGGGGCCGGGAGACCCAGTACTTC
TRBV5-1,NA,TRBJ1-1,NA,CASSSPGGTEAFF,TGCGCCAGCAGCAGTCCCGGGGGGACTGAAGCTTTCTTT
TRBV7-9,NA,TRBJ2-1,NA,CASSRETGEQFF,TGTGCCAGCAGCCGCGAGACGGGTGAGCAGTTCTTC
TRBV10-1,NA,TRBJ2-3,NA,CASSEPGMGTQYF,TGCGCCAGCAGTGAGCCCGGGATGGGGACGCAGTATTTT
TRBV29-1,NA,TRBJ1-2,NA,CSVVGRGNYGYTF,TGCAGCGTTGTGGGGCGGGGTAACTATGGCTACACCTTC
TRBV9,NA,TRBJ2-1,NA,CASSVAPAGYEQFF,TGTGCCAGCAGCGTAGCACCCGCGGGGTATGAGCAGTTCTTC
TRBV9,TRBD1,TRBJ2-2,NA,CASSPQTGGNTGELFF,TGTGCCAGCAGCCCGCAGACAGGGGGGAACACCGGGGAGCTGTTTTTT
TRBV6-5,TRBD1,TRBJ1-1,NA,CASSYPGGNTEAFF,TGTGCCAGCAGTTACCCAGGGGGGAACACTGAAGCTTTCTTT
TRBV23-1,TRBD2,TRBJ2-4,NA,CASSRHRTRSENIQYF,TGCGCCAGCAGTCGCCACAGGACTAGATCGGAGAACATTCAGTACTTC
TRBV6-5,NA,TRBJ2-7,NA,CASSYSVGSEQYF,TGTGCCAGCAGTTACTCGGTAGGGTCCGAGCAGTACTTC